This TCR beta chain was found in a study of cytomegalovirus exposure and HLA in healthy donors. 13 Jbeta primers and 60 Vbeta primers were used for the PCR. Measured with immunoSEQ multiplex PCR; TCRdb has only the in-frame clones, and not every one. Among some 200,000 clones listed, about 85% were seen once. The table lists this clone with a few counts. Antigen specificity is unknown. Notes on the study in general: CMV serostatus alone was available as immune exposure information. In vitro assays verified that three CMV-associated chains recognized CMV antigens specifically. It was 160 or so TCR beta chains that were listed as cytomegalovirus-associated.

The CDR3 covers 15 residues. The V end lost 2 bases, the J end lost 2 bases, and 13 bases lay between the germline ends. Germline lookup yields CDR1 MNHEY and CDR2 SVGAGI. V gene TRBV6-5 combines with J gene TRBJ2-7; TRBD2 is a possible D gene (6 bases). The sample taken for sequencing was PBMCs. The sequence derives from a male donor in good health and CMV-seropositive. This chain's CDR3 is CASSYIPGGAYEQYF. The CDR3 nucleotides read TGTGCCAGCAGTTACATCCCCGGGGGTGCCTACGAGCAGTACTTC.